The rows below give T cell receptor beta chains drawn from one sample of a study of T cell repertoires in cytomegalovirus infection. In TCRdb, the reads were re-called with MiXCR into one record per CDR3 protein. The table has 200,000 to 300,000 distinct CDR3 sequences, 9% to 15% seen once. Sequencing was performed on PBMCs. The receptors here all came from a human donor in good health (CMV status not recorded). Some clones in this sample may be carry-over from other donors' samples. Each CDR3 is given with its conserved first and last residue. The D gene is left open where the match is weak. Expanded clones are given a class, and other clones once, few, many or no size at all.

>many|TRBJ2-7|TRBD2|TRBV7-2
CASSLIGTSGGLIEQYF
TGTGCCAGCAGTCTCATCGGGACTAGCGGGGGGTTGATAGAGCAGTACTTC
>many|TRBJ1-2|-|TRBV7-2
CASSLVGGYGYTF
TGTGCCAGCAGCTTAGTAGGGGGATATGGCTACACCTTC
>many|TRBJ2-7|TRBD2|TRBV7-2
CASSPRLAGLSYEQYF
TGTGCCAGCAGCCCCCGACTAGCGGGGCTTTCCTACGAGCAGTACTTC
>few|TRBJ2-3|TRBD2|TRBV5-1
CASSIGLAEPTDTQYF
TGCGCCAGCAGCATCGGGCTAGCGGAGCCCACGGATACGCAGTATTTT
>many|TRBJ1-5|-|TRBV12-3/TRBV12-4
CASSQQGYDQPQHF
TGTGCCAGCAGTCAACAGGGATATGATCAGCCCCAGCATTTT
>-|TRBJ1-2|-|TRBV9
CASSIGQLANYGCTF
TGTGCCAGCAGCATTGGACAACTAGCTAACTATGGCTGCACCTTC
>many|TRBJ1-5|-|TRBV6-6
CASSYQGQRGNSNQPQHF
TGTGCCAGCAGTTACCAAGGACAGAGGGGGAATAGCAATCAGCCCCAGCATTTT
>-|TRBJ2-7|-|TRBV2
CASFAPETYEQYF
TGTGCCAGTTTCGCCCCCGAGACCTACGAGCAGTACTTC
>many|TRBJ1-6|-|TRBV7-2
CASSFIPGHENSPLHF
TGTGCCAGCAGCTTTATCCCGGGACACGAGAATTCACCCCTCCACTTT
>many|TRBJ2-7|-|TRBV4-3
CASSQEEFYEQYF
TGCGCCAGCAGCCAAGAGGAATTCTACGAGCAGTACTTC
>-|TRBJ2-3|-|TRBV4-3
CASSQATYSTDTQYF
TGCGCCAGCAGCCAAGCGACGTATAGCACAGATACGCAGTATTTT
>-|TRBJ2-2|-|TRBV5-1
CASSLETVTGELFF
TGCGCCAGCAGCTTGGAAACGGTCACCGGGGAGCTGTTTTTT
>many|TRBJ2-7|-|TRBV25-1
CASSRLPYEQYF
TGTGCCAGCAGTAGACTGCCCTACGAGCAGTACTTC
>many|TRBJ1-4|TRBD1|TRBV9
CASSSRQGGKLFF
TGTGCCAGCAGCTCCCGACAGGGCGGTAAACTGTTTTTT
>few|TRBJ2-7|TRBD2|TRBV20-1
CSAAPASGRSDEQYF
TGCAGTGCTGCCCCTGCTAGCGGGAGGTCGGACGAGCAGTACTTC
>few|TRBJ1-5|TRBD1|TRBV29-1
CSVTIQGASNQPQHF
TGCAGCGTCACAATTCAGGGGGCGAGCAATCAGCCCCAGCATTTT
>many|TRBJ2-7|-|TRBV7-2
CASSLNPRSEQYF
TGTGCCAGCAGCCTCAACCCGAGGAGCGAGCAGTACTTC
>many|TRBJ2-1|-|TRBV7-3
CASSLRGGGWDNEQFF
TGTGCCAGCAGCTTAAGGGGGGGCGGATGGGACAATGAGCAGTTCTTC
>many|TRBJ2-5|-|TRBV11-1
CASSSHQRETQYF
TGTGCCAGCAGCTCGCACCAGCGGGAGACCCAGTACTTC
>few|TRBJ1-1|TRBD1|TRBV28
CASSLRKGRGSSTEAFF
TGTGCCAGCAGTTTGCGCAAAGGCAGGGGGAGTAGCACTGAAGCTTTCTTT
>many|TRBJ1-1|-|TRBV7-2
CASSTTGSETEAFF
TGTGCCAGCAGCACGACGGGGAGTGAAACTGAAGCTTTCTTT
>few|TRBJ2-5|-|TRBV20-1
CSAQGGETQYF
TGCAGTGCTCAAGGGGGAGAGACCCAGTACTTC